The present entry profiles one T cell receptor (beta chain) with its context. The source of the sample is a study of blood T cell repertoires in COVID-19. Study-wide background: Donors in the United States, Italy and Spain gave samples during acute or convalescent COVID-19. PBMCs, B-cell-depleted T cells, or T cells were the source of the cDNA or gDNA that made up the material.

Original methodology: Nucleated cell counts were estimated from reference gene primer amplification. Profiling relied on immunoSEQ multiplex PCR, and the TCRdb table lists in-frame clones only, not all of them. For V, J and clone size, that table is used; D and trimming come from the DNA. Among over 200,000 clones listed, 65% to 85% were seen once. V lost 3 bases, J lost 2 bases, and 12 bases lay in between. This CDR3 region has 15 residues. In germline, CDR1 is MNHEY, CDR2 SMNVEV (reference sequence). V and J are TRBV27 and TRBJ2-3, with D tentatively TRBD1 (6 bases). Specimen: peripheral blood. The receptor was derived from a man aged 35 to 55 with active or convalescent COVID-19. The CDR3 reads CASSFGGAPTDTQYF. CDR3 bases: TGTGCCAGCAGTTTTGGGGGCGCCCCCACAGATACGCAGTATTTT.